This TCR beta chain emerged from a study of blood T cell repertoires in COVID-19. Study in general: The analysed material was cDNA or gDNA that came from T cells, B-cell-depleted T cells, or PBMCs.

TCRdb's table, derived via immunoSEQ multiplex PCR, lists solely in-frame clones and lacks some. The sample lists under 100,000 clones, roughly four fifths occurring once. This clone was seen only once. CDR3 length equals 13 residues. The V end lost 4 bases, the J end lost 4 bases, and 13 bases lay between the germline ends. CDR1 SQVTM and CDR2 ANQGSEA come from the germline V gene. Material: peripheral blood. The sequence derives from a man in his 60s with acute or convalescent COVID-19. The rearrangement uses TRBV29-1 and TRBJ1-2; possibly TRBD1 for D (5 bases). The CDR3 reads CSVGGSGSYGYTF. The CDR3 nucleotides read TGCAGCGTTGGGGGCTCTGGGTCCTATGGCTACACCTTC.